The 15 T cell receptor beta chains presented below share a single source sample, sequenced in a study of T cells after somatic rescue of genetic block. Some clones are missing from TCRdb's copy, which holds only in-frame ones; the method was immunoSEQ multiplex PCR. The repertoire holds 110,000 or so clones, with just over 90% as singletons. Source material: peripheral blood mononuclear cells (PBMCs). The receptors derive from a woman aged 18-30 years.

This chain uses TRBV7-9 with TRBJ2-5; the D gene is possibly TRBD1 (6 bases). Trimming took 4 bases from V and 5 from J, leaving 11 bases between them. CDR1 and CDR2 from the germline V gene are SEHNR and FQNEAQ (reference sequence). The CDR3 is 13 amino acids. CDR3 sequence reads: CASSYLRGETQYF. The CDR3 bases are TGTGCCAGCAGCTATTTGAGGGGGGAGACCCAGTACTTC.

The chain recombines TRBV18 with TRBJ2-1; D gene uncertain. The CDR3 covers 13 residues. Trimming pared 0 bases from V and 5 bases from J, leaving 5 bases between. The germline V gene encodes CDR1 KGHSH and CDR2 LQKENI. The CDR3 spells CASSPPADNEQFF. The CDR3 nucleotides read TGTGCCAGCTCACCACCCGCGGACAATGAGCAGTTCTTC.

This chain uses TRBV7-2 with TRBJ2-3, with unresolved D. The CDR3 has 11 amino acids. The germline V gene has CDR1 SGHTA and CDR2 FQGNSA. The V end lost 6 bases, the J end lost 7 bases, and 8 bases lay between the germline ends. For the CDR3, the DNA is TGTGCCAGCAGAACTGGAAATACGCAGTATTTT. This sequence encodes CASRTGNTQYF.

The chain recombines TRBV25-1 with TRBJ1-5; D is ambiguous. The V and J ends lost 5 bases and 2 bases respectively, with 4 bases between them. This CDR3 has 12 residues. CDR1 is MGHDK and CDR2 is SYGVNS in the germline V gene. The CDR3 spells CASSWGNQPQHF. For the CDR3, the DNA is TGTGCCAGCAGTTGGGGCAATCAGCCCCAGCATTTT.

The rearrangement uses TRBV4-3 and TRBJ1-3, with a weak D call TRBD1 (5 bases). V was clipped by 1 base and J by 0 bases, with 13 bases between them. The V gene's germline CDR1 is LGHNA and CDR2 YSLEER. The CDR3 is 17 residues long. The CDR3 loop is CASSQVSTGRSGNTIYF. As DNA, the CDR3 is TGCGCCAGCAGCCAAGTGAGTACAGGTCGCTCTGGAAACACCATATATTTT.

The chain employs TRBV6-5 and TRBJ1-6, with TRBD1 matching over 9 bases. V lost 5 bases and J lost 14; bases outside the gene matches: 7. The CDR3 has 13 amino acids. Per the germline V gene, CDR1 is MNHEY and CDR2 is SVGAGI. Here the CDR3 DNA reads TGTGCCAGCAGTGAACGGACAGGGGTAGCCCTCCACTTT. It encodes CASSERTGVALHF.

The chain recombines TRBV11-3 with TRBJ1-3; 7 nucleotides match TRBD1. V trimming: 5 bases; J trimming: 4 bases; junction bases outside the gene matches: 5. The CDR3 loop spans 14 amino acids. The germline V gene has CDR1 SGHNT and CDR2 YENEEA. The CDR3: CASSRTGGGNTIYF. The CDR3 region has the DNA TGTGCCAGCAGCCGGACAGGCGGGGGAAACACCATATATTTT.

This clone was picked up one time. The chain carries TRBV15 and TRBJ1-1; D gene unclear. Germline-derived CDR1 and CDR2 are LNHNV and YYDKDF (reference sequence). V lost 1 base and J lost 1, with 10 bases in between. The CDR3 contains 15 residues. In DNA form, the CDR3 reads TGTGCCACCAGCAGAGCCCCGTGGGAGAACACTGAAGCTTTCTTT. Its protein is CATSRAPWENTEAFF.

The chain couples TRBV5-6 to TRBJ1-3; D remains ambiguous. Germline CDR1 reads SGHDT; CDR2 reads YYEEEE. The CDR3 consists of 15 residues. The ends were cut back, 0 bases at V and 2 bases at J, with 9 bases in the middle. The CDR3: CASSLVGNPGNTIYF. CDR3 DNA sequence: TGTGCCAGCAGCTTGGTGGGTAACCCTGGAAACACCATATATTTT.

The chain employs TRBV4-1 and TRBJ2-3, with 9 bases aligning to TRBD2. This CDR3 has 16 residues. J gave up 2 bases and V 2 bases, and 5 bases lay outside the gene matches. Per the germline V gene, CDR1 is MGHRA and CDR2 is YSYEKL. For the CDR3, the DNA is TGCGCCAGCAGCCAAAATAGCGGGGGCCACACAGATACGCAGTATTTT. It is translated as CASSQNSGGHTDTQYF.

The genes are TRBV19 and TRBJ1-5, with 12 bases identical to TRBD1. The CDR3 is made up of 18 amino acids. The germline V gene has CDR1 LNHDA and CDR2 SQIVND (reference sequence). V was clipped by 4 bases and J by 2 bases; unmatched bases: 9. The CDR3 loop reads CASSTPWGTGGRNQPQHF. In DNA, the CDR3 is TGTGCCAGTAGTACCCCCTGGGGGACAGGGGGCCGCAATCAGCCCCAGCATTTT.

The DNA of the CDR3 is TGTGCAAGTACGGCCGGCTTTAATTCACCCCTCCACTTT. This translates into CASTAGFNSPLHF. The rearrangement joins TRBV27 to TRBJ1-6; D remains ambiguous. Germline values: CDR1 MNHEY, CDR2 SMNVEV (reference sequence). This CDR3 is 13 amino acids long.

This clone came up a few times. The J gene is TRBJ1-1, the V gene TRBV30; the D is unclear. V lost 2 bases, J lost 1 base, and 11 bases lay in between. The CDR3 runs 14 residues. Per germline, CDR1 GTSNPN and CDR2 SVGIG (reference sequence). DNA for the CDR3: TGTGCCTGGAGTCCCCCCGGGAGGAACACTGAAGCTTTCTTT. This encodes CAWSPPGRNTEAFF.

The chain combines TRBV5-1 with TRBJ2-2, with 7 bases fitting TRBD1. Germline assignment: CDR1 SGHRS and CDR2 YFSETQ. The V segment lost 0 bases and the J segment 2 bases; nucleotides outside the gene matches: 1. The CDR3 length is 15 residues. CDR3 nucleotides: TGCGCCAGCAGCTTGGAAGGGGGCAACACCGGGGAGCTGTTTTTT. As protein: CASSLEGGNTGELFF.

This chain links TRBV4-3 with TRBJ2-1; D could derive from TRBD1 or TRBD2 (5 bases each). Trimming took 0 bases from V and 0 from J, leaving 12 bases between them. CDR1 is LGHNA and CDR2 is YSLEER in the germline V gene. The CDR3 length is 17 residues. The CDR3 nucleotides read TGCGCCAGCAGCCAAGATTCAGGGAGAAGCTCCTACAATGAGCAGTTCTTC. Translated: CASSQDSGRSSYNEQFF.